One TCR beta chain is described in this entry. Antigen specificity is unknown. Amplification used 60 Vbeta primers and 13 Jbeta primers. Only in-frame clones appear in the TCRdb table, and some are missing; sequencing was by immunoSEQ multiplex PCR. This table has 200,000 to 250,000 clones, about 80% appearing once. The sample is drawn from a study of cytomegalovirus exposure and HLA in healthy donors. Findings and limits, study-wide: There were reportedly fewer N-insertions in an Asian-associated ancestry cluster than the roughly 700-donor mean, in a later analysis.

The CDR3 sequence is 13 residues long. In germline, CDR1 is SGHVS, CDR2 FNYEAQ. Trimming removed 3 bases at V and 3 bases at J, with 9 bases between. The clonotype comes from a man younger than 35 in good health and CMV-seronegative. V is TRBV7-6 and J is TRBJ2-7; D unresolved. The sequenced sample consisted of PBMCs. The CDR3 DNA reads TGTGCCAGCAGCTTGGGCGAATACTACGAGCAGTACTTC. Encoded protein: CASSLGEYYEQYF.